This T cell receptor beta chain came from a study of long-term antiretroviral therapy in people with HIV. Version v3.0 of the immunoSEQ assay ran at survey level. TCRdb's table, derived via immunoSEQ multiplex PCR, lists solely in-frame clones and lacks some. The sample shows tens of thousands of clones, 83% of them seen only once. Note on this clone: Its target is unknown.

No donor had fewer than one pre-ART PBMC sample or fewer than two post-ART PBMC samples. The CDR3 covers 13 residues. The germline CDR1 and CDR2 sequences are KGHSH and LQKENI. Trimming removed 2 bases at V and 8 bases at J, with 12 bases between. General study points: Before ART, certain clones expanded, and these dominated the repertoire at all time points. HIV repertoires spanned tighter CDR3 length ranges than controls did.

This sequence was found in a man aged 50-59 years with HIV. This sample comprised unsorted PBMCs, obtained 0.4 years after starting antiretroviral therapy. This sequence joins TRBV18 and TRBJ1-2; maybe TRBD1 (5 bases). DNA for the CDR3: TGTGCCAGCTCACCAGGGGGAGAAAGGGGCTACACCTTC. This encodes CASSPGGERGYTF.